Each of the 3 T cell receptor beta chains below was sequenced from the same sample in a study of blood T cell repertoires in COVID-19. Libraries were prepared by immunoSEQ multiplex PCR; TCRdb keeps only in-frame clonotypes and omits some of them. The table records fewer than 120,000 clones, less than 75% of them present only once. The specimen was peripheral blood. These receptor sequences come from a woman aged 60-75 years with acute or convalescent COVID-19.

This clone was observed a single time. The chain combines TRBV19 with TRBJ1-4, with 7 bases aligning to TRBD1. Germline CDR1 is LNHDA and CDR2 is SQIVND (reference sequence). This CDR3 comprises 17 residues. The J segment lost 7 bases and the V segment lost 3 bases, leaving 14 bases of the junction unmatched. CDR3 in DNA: TGTGCCAGTAGTATCGGAAAGGGGGCACGACTCAGTGAAAAACTGTTTTTT. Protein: CASSIGKGARLSEKLFF.

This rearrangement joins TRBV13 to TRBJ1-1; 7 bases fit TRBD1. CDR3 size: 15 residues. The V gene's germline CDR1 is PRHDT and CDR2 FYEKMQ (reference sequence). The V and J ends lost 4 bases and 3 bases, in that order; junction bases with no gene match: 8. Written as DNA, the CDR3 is TGTGCCAGCAGCTCCGGGACAGCCTTTGACACTGAAGCTTTCTTT. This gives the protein CASSSGTAFDTEAFF. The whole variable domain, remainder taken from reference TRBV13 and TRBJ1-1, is AAGVIQSPRHLIKEKRETATLKCYPIPRHDTVYWYQQGPGQDPQFLISFYEKMQSDKGSIPDRFSAQQFSDYHSELNMSSLELGDSALYFCASSSGTAFDTEAFFGQGTRLTVV.

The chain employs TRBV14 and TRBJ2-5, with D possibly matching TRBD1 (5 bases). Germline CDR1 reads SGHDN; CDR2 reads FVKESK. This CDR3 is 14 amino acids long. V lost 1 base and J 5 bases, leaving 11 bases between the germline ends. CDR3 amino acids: CASSQVGRVETQYF. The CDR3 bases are TGTGCCAGCAGCCAAGTAGGCAGGGTGGAGACCCAGTACTTC.